Below are 10 T cell receptor beta chains sequenced from a single sample in a study of vaccination and CD4 T cells after COVID-19. Time point of the sample: late sampling 161 to 241 days after vaccination in a few convalescent patients. Documented treatment: approximately 11-day PBMC culture with coronavirus spike peptide pools or control peptides (ViraFEST assay). Cultured CD4+ T-cell DNA underwent Oncomine TCR Beta short-read sequencing. TCRdb fed the PCR reads into MiXCR, producing one record per CDR3 protein. The sample lists about 20,000 distinct CDR3 sequences, approximately 38% occurring once. Which antigens these TCRs recognize remains unknown. The sequencing here drew on CD4+ T cells from blood, cultured in vitro, taken about 7 months after SARS-CoV-2 vaccination. The source is a human donor who had recovered from COVID-19.

This clonotype occurred a few times. This chain connects TRBV7-8 to TRBJ2-7; D remains unclear. Trimming removed 1 base at V and 2 bases at J, with 12 bases between. In germline, CDR1 is SGHVS, CDR2 FQNEAQ. The CDR3 contains 15 residues. CDR3 nucleotides: TGTGCCAGCAGCTTAGGTGTGGGTCAGCCCTACGAGCAGTACTTC. Protein sequence: CASSLGVGQPYEQYF.

Here the CDR3 reads CASSSGADGYTF. The DNA of the CDR3 is TGTGCCAGCAGCTCGGGGGCGGATGGCTACACCTTC. The V gene is TRBV5-5, the J gene TRBJ1-2; TRBD1 might be the D (6 bases). Germline V gene lookup returns CDR1 SGHKS and CDR2 YYEKEE (reference sequence). Deletions cut 3 bases from V and 6 bases from J, with 9 bases between. This CDR3 region has 12 residues.

The genes are TRBV19 and TRBJ2-5; no clear D. Germline V gives CDR1 LNHDA, CDR2 SQIVND (reference sequence). Trimming removed 10 bases from V and 0 bases from J, with 21 bases in between. CDR3 size: 16 residues. CDR3 sequence (DNA): TGTGCCATGAGGCTCCCGGCAGAAACATACCAAGAGACCCAGTACTTC. Residues: CAMRLPAETYQETQYF.

The genes are TRBV24-1 and TRBJ2-5; 11 bases fit TRBD2. Unmatched junction bases numbered 1, after V lost 4 bases and J lost 1 base. Germline V CDR1 and CDR2: KGHDR, SFDVKD. There are 15 residues in the CDR3. CDR3 loop: CATSEGLAAQETQYF. CDR3 bases: TGTGCCACCAGTGAGGGACTAGCGGCCCAAGAGACCCAGTACTTC.

The CDR3 DNA follows: TGTGCCAGCAGAGGTGGGGGCCTGTGGGCTTTCTTT. Protein product: CASRGGGLWAFF. This chain links TRBV27 with TRBJ1-1; D possibly corresponds to TRBD1 (6 bases). The CDR3 has 12 residues. Trimming stripped 6 bases from V and 11 bases from J, with 16 bases between. Germline CDR1 reads MNHEY; CDR2 reads SMNVEV (reference sequence).

This chain connects TRBV2 to TRBJ1-5, with a weak D call TRBD1 (6 bases). Germline values: CDR1 SNHLY, CDR2 FYNNEI. The V and J ends lost 8 bases and 2 bases respectively, with 13 bases between them. The CDR3 is 14 residues long. The CDR3 spells CASSYRQGNQPQHF. As DNA, the CDR3 is TGTGCCAGCTCTTATCGACAGGGCAATCAGCCCCAGCATTTT.

This clonotype has a single count. The chain uses TRBV20-1 and TRBJ1-2, with D possibly TRBD1 on 5 matching bases. The CDR3 totals 11 residues. Germline V lookup: CDR1 DFQATT, CDR2 SNEGSKA (reference sequence). V lost 3 bases, J lost 4 bases, and 6 bases lay in between. DNA for the CDR3: TGCAGTGCTAGCGACAGCTATGGCTACACCTTC. Residues: CSASDSYGYTF.

This sequence joins TRBV19 and TRBJ1-1, with no clear D. This CDR3 is built from 13 residues. V shed 3 bases and J shed 1 base, with 6 bases lying between them. CDR1 and CDR2 (germline): LNHDA, SQIVND (reference sequence). The DNA for the CDR3 is TGTGCCAGTAGTATGTCCAGGAACACTGAAGCTTTCTTT. Translating it yields CASSMSRNTEAFF.

This clonotype was found a few times. This chain connects TRBV20-1 to TRBJ2-3; 7 positions agree with TRBD2. The CDR3 length is 14 residues. Per germline, CDR1 DFQATT and CDR2 SNEGSKA (reference sequence). J was trimmed by 8 bases and V by 3 bases; bases with no gene match: 11. This CDR3 is CSARVRGSVGTQYF. CDR3 in DNA: TGCAGTGCTAGGGTGCGCGGGAGTGTTGGTACGCAGTATTTT.

The CDR3 DNA follows: TGCGGGTCCCGGGGGGGGAACACTGAAGCTTTCTTT. It specifies CGSRGGNTEAFF. The genes are TRBV29-1 and TRBJ1-1; a weak D match, TRBD1 (5 bases). The CDR3 extends over 12 amino acids. From germline, CDR1 is SQVTM and CDR2 ANQGSEA.